The TCR beta chain under discussion was sequenced for a study of Ad26.COV2.S vaccination and SARS-CoV-2 variants. Turning to the study itself: The donor belonged to the COV1001 Ad26.COV2.S trial arm. Intramuscular Ad26.COV2.S doses were given once or twice, 56 days apart. Study-wide points: Non-spike TCR breadth was similar in vaccine and placebo recipients.

Specified treatment: 19 received Ad26.COV2.S at low or high dose, single or two shots; 5 received placebo; per-sample allocation not given. Repertoires come from day 63 after the first vaccine or placebo injection. It was an adult aged 18-55 years in Boston who was the donor. About this clone itself: Antigen unknown.

The protocol was immunoSEQ multiplex PCR, while the TCRdb copy is restricted to in-frame clones and leaves out a portion. The sample contains hundreds of thousands of clones, approximately 92% of which appear only once. Trimming shortened V by 1 base and J by 0 bases, and 16 bases separated the two germline ends. This CDR3 spans 18 amino acids. The V gene's germline CDR1 is LGHNA and CDR2 YSLEER. This chain joins TRBV4-3 and TRBJ2-1; D unclear. The sample was peripheral blood, taken in a trial of Ad26.COV2.S vaccine versus placebo. The clonotype was recovered from a person aged 18 to 59 who received the Ad26.COV2.S COVID-19 vaccine or a placebo. In DNA, the CDR3 is TGCGCCAGCAGCCAAGCTCCCAACCGGGTACCCTCCTACAATGAGCAGTTCTTC. Its protein product is CASSQAPNRVPSYNEQFF.